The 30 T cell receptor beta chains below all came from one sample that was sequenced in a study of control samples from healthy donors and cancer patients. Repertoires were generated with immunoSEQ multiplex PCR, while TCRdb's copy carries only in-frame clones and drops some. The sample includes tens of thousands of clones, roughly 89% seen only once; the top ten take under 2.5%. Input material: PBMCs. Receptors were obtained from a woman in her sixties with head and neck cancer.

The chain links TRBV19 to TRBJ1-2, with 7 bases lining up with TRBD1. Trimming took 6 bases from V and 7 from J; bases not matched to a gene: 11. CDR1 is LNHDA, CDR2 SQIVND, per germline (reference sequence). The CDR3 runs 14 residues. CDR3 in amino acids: CASRKQGFGGGYTF. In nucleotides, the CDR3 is TGTGCCAGTAGAAAACAGGGGTTTGGTGGTGGCTACACCTTC.

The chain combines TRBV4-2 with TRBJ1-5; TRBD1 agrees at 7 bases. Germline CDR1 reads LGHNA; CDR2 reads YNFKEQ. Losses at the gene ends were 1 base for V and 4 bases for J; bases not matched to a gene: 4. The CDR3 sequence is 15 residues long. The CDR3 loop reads CASSQGQGENQPQHF. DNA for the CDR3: TGTGCCAGCAGCCAAGGACAGGGCGAGAATCAGCCCCAGCATTTT.

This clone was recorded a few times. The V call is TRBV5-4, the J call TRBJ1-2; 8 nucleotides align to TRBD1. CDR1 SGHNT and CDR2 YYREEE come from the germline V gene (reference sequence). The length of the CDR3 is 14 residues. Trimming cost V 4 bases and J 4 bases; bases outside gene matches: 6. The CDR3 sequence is CASSLGQGSYGYTF. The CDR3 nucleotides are TGTGCCAGCAGCCTAGGACAGGGCAGCTATGGCTACACCTTC.

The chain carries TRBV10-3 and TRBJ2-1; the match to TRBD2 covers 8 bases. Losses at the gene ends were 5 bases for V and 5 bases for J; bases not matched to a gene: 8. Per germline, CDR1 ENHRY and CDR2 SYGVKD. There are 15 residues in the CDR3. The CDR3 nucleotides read TGTGCCATCAGTCCTAGACTAGCGAGCGACAATGAGCAGTTCTTC. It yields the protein CAISPRLASDNEQFF.

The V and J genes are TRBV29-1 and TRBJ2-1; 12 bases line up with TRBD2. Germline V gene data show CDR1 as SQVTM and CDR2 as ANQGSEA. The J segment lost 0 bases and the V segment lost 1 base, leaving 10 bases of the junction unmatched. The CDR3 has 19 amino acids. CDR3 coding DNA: TGCAGCGTTGAAGTGGGGGGACTAGCGGGCCCCGGCTCCTACAATGAGCAGTTCTTC. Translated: CSVEVGGLAGPGSYNEQFF.

The CDR3 spells CASSSTPGQGRRHEQFF. CDR3 bases: TGTGCCAGCAGCTCCACACCGGGACAGGGAAGGAGACATGAGCAGTTCTTC. The genes are TRBV5-8 and TRBJ2-1; TRBD1 matches at 9 bases. This CDR3 is built from 17 residues. The germline CDR1 and CDR2 sequences are SGHTS and YDEGEE. J lost 8 bases, V lost 3 bases, and 15 bases had no gene match.

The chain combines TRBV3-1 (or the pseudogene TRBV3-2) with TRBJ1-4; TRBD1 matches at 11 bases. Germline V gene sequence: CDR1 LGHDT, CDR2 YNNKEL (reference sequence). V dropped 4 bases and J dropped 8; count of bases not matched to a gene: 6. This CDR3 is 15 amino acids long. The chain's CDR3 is CASSPSGQGGEKLFF. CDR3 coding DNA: TGTGCCAGCAGCCCTTCGGGACAGGGGGGAGAAAAACTGTTTTTT.

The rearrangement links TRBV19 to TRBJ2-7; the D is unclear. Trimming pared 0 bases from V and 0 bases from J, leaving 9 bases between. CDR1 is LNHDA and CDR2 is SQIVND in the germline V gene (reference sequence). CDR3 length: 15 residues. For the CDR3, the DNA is TGTGCCAGTAGTATAGATCGCGCCAGCTCCTACGAGCAGTACTTC. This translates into CASSIDRASSYEQYF.

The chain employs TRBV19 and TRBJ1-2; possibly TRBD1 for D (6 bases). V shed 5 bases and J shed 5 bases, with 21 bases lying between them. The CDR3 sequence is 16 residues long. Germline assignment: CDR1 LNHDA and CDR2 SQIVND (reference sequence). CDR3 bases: TGTGCCAGTAGTGCCCCCAGGGGCCCGAAGACGTATGGCTACACCTTC. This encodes CASSAPRGPKTYGYTF.

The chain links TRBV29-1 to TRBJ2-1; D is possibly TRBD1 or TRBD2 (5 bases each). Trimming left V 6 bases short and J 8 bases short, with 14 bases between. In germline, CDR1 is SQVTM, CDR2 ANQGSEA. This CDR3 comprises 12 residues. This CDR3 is CSVHETGHEQFF. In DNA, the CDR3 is TGCAGCGTCCACGAGACGGGGCATGAGCAGTTCTTC.

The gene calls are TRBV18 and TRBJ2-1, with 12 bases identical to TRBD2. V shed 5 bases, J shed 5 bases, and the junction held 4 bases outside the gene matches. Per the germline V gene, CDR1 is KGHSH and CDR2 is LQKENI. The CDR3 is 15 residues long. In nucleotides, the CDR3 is TGTGCCAGCTCATTGGGACTAGCGGGTAACAATGAGCAGTTCTTC. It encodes CASSLGLAGNNEQFF.

CDR3 residues: CASSLSRVQPQHF. The CDR3 DNA is TGTGCCAGCAGTTTGTCAAGGGTTCAGCCCCAGCATTTT. The chain employs TRBV27 and TRBJ1-5, with D unresolved. This CDR3 is 13 amino acids long. The ends were cut back, 3 bases at V and 6 bases at J, with 9 bases in the middle. Germline V lookup: CDR1 MNHEY, CDR2 SMNVEV (reference sequence).

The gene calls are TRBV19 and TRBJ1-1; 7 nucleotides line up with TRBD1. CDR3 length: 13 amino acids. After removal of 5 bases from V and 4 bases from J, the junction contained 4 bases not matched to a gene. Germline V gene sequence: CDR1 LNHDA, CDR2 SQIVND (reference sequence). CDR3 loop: CASSPGQSTEAFF. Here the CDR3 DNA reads TGTGCCAGTAGTCCGGGACAGTCCACTGAAGCTTTCTTT.

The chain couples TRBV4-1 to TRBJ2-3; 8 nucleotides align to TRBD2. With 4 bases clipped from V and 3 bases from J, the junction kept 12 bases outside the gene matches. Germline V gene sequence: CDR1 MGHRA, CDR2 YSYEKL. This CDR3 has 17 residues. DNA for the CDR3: TGCGCCAGCAGCCGCCCAATTCAGGCGGGAGGAACAGATACGCAGTATTTT. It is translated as CASSRPIQAGGTDTQYF.

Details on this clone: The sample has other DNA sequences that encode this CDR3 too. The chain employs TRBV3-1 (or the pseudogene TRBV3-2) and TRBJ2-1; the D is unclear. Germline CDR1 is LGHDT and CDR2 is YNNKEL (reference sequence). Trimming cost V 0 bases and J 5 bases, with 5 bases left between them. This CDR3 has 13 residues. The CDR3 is CASSQDGNNEQFF. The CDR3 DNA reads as TGTGCCAGCAGCCAAGATGGGAACAATGAGCAGTTCTTC.

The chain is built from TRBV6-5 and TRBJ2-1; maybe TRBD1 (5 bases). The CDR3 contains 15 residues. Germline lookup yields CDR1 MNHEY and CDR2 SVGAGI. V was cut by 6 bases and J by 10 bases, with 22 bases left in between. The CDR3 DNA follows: TGTGCCAGCAGGAGCCGAGCAAATGGGGCCTTGGAGCAGTTCTTC. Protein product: CASRSRANGALEQFF.

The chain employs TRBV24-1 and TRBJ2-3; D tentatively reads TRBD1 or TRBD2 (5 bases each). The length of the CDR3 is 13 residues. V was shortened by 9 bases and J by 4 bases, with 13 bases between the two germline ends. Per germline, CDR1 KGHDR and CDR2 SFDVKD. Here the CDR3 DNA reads TGTGCCACCCAAAGTTCGGGGCCAGATACGCAGTATTTT. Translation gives CATQSSGPDTQYF.

The CDR3 DNA sequence: TGCGCCAGCAGCGAACGACCTAGTACGGGAAATCAGCCCCAGCATTTT. Amino acid sequence: CASSERPSTGNQPQHF. This chain connects TRBV5-1 to TRBJ1-5; D is undetermined. Germline V lookup: CDR1 SGHRS, CDR2 YFSETQ. V lost 4 bases and J lost 4, with 18 bases in between. CDR3 length: 16 amino acids.

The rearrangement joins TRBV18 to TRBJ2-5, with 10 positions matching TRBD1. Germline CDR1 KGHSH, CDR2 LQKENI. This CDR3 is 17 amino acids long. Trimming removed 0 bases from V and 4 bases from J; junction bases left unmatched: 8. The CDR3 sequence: CASSPPTGQGYSETQYF. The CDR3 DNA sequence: TGTGCCAGCTCACCACCTACGGGACAGGGGTATTCAGAGACCCAGTACTTC.

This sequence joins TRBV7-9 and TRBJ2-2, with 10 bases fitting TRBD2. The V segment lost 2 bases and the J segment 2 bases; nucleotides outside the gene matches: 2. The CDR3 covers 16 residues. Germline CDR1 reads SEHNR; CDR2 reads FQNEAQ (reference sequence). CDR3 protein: CASSLSGRANTGELFF. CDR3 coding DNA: TGTGCCAGCAGCTTAAGCGGGAGGGCTAACACCGGGGAGCTGTTTTTT.

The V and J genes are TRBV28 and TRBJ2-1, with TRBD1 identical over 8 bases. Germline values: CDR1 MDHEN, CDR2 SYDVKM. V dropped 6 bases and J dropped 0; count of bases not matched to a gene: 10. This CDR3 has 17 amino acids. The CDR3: CASSSTGALSSYNEQFF. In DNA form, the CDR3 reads TGTGCCAGCAGCTCGACAGGGGCCCTGAGCTCCTACAATGAGCAGTTCTTC.

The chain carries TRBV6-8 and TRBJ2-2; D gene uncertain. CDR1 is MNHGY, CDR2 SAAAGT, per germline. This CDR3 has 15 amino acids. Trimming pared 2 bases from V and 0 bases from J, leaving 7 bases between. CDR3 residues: CASSYPYTNTGELFF. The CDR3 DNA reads TGTGCCAGCAGTTACCCTTACACGAACACCGGGGAGCTGTTTTTT.

In nucleotides, the CDR3 is TGTGCCACCAGCACCGGACAGAACACTGAAGCTTTCTTT. It translates to CATSTGQNTEAFF. The V gene is TRBV15, the J gene TRBJ1-1; perhaps TRBD1 as D (5 bases). The germline V gene has CDR1 LNHNV and CDR2 YYDKDF (reference sequence). Trimming left V 4 bases short and J 1 base short, with 7 bases between. The length of the CDR3 is 13 residues.

CDR3 DNA sequence: TGCAGTGCTAGTGCTAGCGGGAGGCACGAGACCCAGTACTTC. The encoded protein is CSASASGRHETQYF. V is TRBV20-1 and J is TRBJ2-5; 11 bases map to TRBD2. The V and J ends lost 3 bases and 5 bases, in that order; junction bases with no gene match: 5. This CDR3 comprises 14 residues. Germline V lookup: CDR1 DFQATT, CDR2 SNEGSKA (reference sequence).

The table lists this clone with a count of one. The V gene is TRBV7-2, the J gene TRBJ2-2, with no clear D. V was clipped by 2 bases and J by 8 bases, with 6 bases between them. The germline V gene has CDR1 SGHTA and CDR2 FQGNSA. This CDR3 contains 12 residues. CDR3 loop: CASSLLWGELFF. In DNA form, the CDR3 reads TGTGCCAGCAGCTTACTATGGGGGGAGCTGTTTTTT.

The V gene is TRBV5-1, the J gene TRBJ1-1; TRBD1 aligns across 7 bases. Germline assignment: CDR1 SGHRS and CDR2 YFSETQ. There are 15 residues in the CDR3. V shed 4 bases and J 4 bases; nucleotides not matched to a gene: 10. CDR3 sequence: CASSQLDREGTEAFF. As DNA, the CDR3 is TGCGCCAGCAGCCAATTAGACAGGGAGGGCACTGAAGCTTTCTTT.

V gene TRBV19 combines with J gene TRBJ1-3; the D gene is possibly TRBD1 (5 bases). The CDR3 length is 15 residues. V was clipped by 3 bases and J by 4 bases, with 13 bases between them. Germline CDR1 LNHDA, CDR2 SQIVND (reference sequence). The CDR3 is CASSMRDPFGNTIYF. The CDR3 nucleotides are TGTGCCAGTAGTATGCGGGACCCTTTCGGAAACACCATATATTTT.

The CDR3 sequence: CSVDSGKETQYF. CDR3 DNA sequence: TGCAGCGTTGATAGCGGGAAAGAGACCCAGTACTTC. This chain uses TRBV29-1 with TRBJ2-5, with 8 positions matching TRBD2. The germline V gene has CDR1 SQVTM and CDR2 ANQGSEA. J gave up 3 bases and V 3 bases, and 0 bases lay outside the gene matches. This CDR3 region has 12 residues.

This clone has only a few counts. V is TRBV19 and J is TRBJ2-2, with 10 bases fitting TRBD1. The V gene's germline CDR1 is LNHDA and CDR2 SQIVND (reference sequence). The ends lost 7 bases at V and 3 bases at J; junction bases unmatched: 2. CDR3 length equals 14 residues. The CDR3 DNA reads TGTGCCAGTAAGGGGACAGGGGACACCGGGGAGCTGTTTTTT. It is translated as CASKGTGDTGELFF.

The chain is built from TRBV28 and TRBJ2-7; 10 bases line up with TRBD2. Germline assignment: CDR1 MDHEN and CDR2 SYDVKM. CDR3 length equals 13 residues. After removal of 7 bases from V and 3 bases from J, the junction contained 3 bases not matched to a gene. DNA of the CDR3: TGTGCCAGCACTAGCGGGAGTGACTACGAGCAGTACTTC. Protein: CASTSGSDYEQYF.